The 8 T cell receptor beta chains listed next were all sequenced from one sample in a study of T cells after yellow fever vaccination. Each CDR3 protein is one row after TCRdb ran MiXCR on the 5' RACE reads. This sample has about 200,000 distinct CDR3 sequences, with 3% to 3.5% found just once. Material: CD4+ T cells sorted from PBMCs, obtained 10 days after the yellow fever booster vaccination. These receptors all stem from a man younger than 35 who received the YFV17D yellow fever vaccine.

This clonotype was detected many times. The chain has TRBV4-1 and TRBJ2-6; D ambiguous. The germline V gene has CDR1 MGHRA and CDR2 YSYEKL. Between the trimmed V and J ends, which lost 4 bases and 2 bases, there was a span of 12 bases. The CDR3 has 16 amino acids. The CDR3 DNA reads TGCGCCAGCAGCCTCGATCCTAGGGCTGGGGCCAACGTCCTGACTTTC. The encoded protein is CASSLDPRAGANVLTF.

As DNA, the CDR3 is TGCAGTGCTAGAGGTCTAGCACACCCCTGGGGTACGCAGTATTTT. Translating gives CSARGLAHPWGTQYF. The chain has TRBV20-1 and TRBJ2-3; TRBD2 is a possible D gene (5 bases). V lost 1 base to trimming and J lost 8 bases, with 19 bases between them. Germline CDR1 DFQATT, CDR2 SNEGSKA (reference sequence). The CDR3 sequence is 15 residues long.

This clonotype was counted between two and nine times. The CDR3 DNA reads as TGTGCCATCAGCGATTCGACAGGGGCGAATTCACCCCTCCACTTT. Encoded protein: CAISDSTGANSPLHF. This chain uses TRBV10-3 with TRBJ1-6; 8 bases line up with TRBD1. V dropped 6 bases and J dropped 7; count of bases not matched to a gene: 8. The V gene's germline CDR1 is ENHRY and CDR2 SYGVKD. The CDR3 totals 15 residues.

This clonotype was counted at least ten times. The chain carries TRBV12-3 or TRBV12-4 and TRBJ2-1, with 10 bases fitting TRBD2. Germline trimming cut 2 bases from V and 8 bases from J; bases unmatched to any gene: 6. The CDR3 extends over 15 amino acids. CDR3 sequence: CASSLRSGGVDEQFF. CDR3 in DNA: TGTGCCAGCAGTTTACGGAGCGGGGGGGTAGATGAGCAGTTCTTC.

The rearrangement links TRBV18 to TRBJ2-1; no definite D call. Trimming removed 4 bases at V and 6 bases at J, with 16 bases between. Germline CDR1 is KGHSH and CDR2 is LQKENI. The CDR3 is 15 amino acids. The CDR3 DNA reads TGTGCCAGCTCACAATCCCGCCCCACGGGCAATGAGCAGTTCTTC. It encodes CASSQSRPTGNEQFF.

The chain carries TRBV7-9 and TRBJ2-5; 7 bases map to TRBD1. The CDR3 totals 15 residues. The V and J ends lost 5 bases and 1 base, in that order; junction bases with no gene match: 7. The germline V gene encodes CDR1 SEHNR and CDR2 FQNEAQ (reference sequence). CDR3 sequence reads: CASSQFAGGQETQYF. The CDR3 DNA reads TGTGCCAGCAGCCAGTTCGCAGGGGGCCAAGAGACCCAGTACTTC.

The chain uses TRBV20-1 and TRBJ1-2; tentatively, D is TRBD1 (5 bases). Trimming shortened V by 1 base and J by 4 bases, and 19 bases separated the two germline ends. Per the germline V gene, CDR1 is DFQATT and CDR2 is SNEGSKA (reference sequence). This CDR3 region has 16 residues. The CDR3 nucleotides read TGCAGTGCTAGAGCTCATGATCGGGACGTTGTCTATGGCTACACCTTC. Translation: CSARAHDRDVVYGYTF.

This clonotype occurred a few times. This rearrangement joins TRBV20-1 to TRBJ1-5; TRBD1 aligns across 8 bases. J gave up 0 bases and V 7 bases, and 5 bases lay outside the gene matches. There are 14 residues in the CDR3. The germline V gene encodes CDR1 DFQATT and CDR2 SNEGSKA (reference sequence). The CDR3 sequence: CSVRQGYSNQPQHF. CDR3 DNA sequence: TGCAGTGTCCGACAGGGGTATAGCAATCAGCCCCAGCATTTT.